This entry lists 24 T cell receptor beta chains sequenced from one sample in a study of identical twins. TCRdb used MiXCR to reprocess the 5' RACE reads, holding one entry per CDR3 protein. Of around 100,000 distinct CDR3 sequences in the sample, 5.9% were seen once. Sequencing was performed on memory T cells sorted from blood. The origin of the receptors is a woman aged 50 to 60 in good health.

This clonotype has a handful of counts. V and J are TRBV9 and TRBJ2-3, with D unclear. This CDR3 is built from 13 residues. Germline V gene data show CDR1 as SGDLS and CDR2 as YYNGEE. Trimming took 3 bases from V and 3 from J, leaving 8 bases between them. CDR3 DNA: TGTGCCAGCAGCGAAGGAGCTACAGATACGCAGTATTTT. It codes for CASSEGATDTQYF.

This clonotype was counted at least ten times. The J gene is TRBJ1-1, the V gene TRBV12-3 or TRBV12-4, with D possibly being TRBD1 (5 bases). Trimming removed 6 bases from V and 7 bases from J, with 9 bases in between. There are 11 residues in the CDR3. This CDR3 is CASRGVVEAFF. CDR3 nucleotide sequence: TGTGCCAGCAGGGGGGTTGTTGAAGCTTTCTTT.

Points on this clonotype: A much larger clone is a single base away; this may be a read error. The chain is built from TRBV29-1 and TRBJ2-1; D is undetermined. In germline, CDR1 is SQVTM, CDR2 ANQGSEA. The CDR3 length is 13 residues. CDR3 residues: CSVVPVGYNEQLF. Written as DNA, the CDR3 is TGCAGCGTTGTACCGGTAGGCTACAATGAGCAGCTCTTC.

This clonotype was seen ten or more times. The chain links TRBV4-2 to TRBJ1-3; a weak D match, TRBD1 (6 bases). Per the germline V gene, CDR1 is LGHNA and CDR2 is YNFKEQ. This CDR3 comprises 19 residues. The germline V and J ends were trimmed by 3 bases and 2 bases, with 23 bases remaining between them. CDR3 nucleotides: TGTGCCAGCAGCCACCCTGGGGGTGCACAGGGTTCGACTGGAAACACCATATATTTT. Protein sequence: CASSHPGGAQGSTGNTIYF.

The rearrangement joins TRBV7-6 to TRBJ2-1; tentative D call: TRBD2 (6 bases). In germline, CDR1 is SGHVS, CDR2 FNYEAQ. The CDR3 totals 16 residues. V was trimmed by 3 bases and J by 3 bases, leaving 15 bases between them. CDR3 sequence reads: CASSFLSGDFYNEQFF. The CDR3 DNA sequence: TGTGCCAGCAGCTTCTTGTCGGGAGACTTCTACAATGAGCAGTTCTTC.

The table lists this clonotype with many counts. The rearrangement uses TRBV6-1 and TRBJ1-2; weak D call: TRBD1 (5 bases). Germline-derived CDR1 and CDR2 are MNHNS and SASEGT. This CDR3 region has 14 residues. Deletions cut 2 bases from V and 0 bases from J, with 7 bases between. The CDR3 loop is CASSEIRANYGYTF. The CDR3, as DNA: TGTGCCAGCAGTGAAATCAGGGCTAACTATGGCTACACCTTC.

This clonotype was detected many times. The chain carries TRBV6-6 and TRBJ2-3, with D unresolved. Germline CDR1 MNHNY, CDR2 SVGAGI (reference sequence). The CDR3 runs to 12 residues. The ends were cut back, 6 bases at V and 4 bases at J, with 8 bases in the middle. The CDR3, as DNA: TGTGCCAGCAGCCTAAGGGCAGATACGCAGTATTTT. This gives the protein CASSLRADTQYF.

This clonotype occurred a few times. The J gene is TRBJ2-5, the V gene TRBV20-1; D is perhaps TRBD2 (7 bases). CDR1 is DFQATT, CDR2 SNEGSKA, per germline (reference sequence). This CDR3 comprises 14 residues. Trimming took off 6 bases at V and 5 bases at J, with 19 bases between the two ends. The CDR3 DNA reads TGCAGTGCCTCAGACAGGCTGGGGGGGGAGACCCAGTACTTC. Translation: CSASDRLGGETQYF.

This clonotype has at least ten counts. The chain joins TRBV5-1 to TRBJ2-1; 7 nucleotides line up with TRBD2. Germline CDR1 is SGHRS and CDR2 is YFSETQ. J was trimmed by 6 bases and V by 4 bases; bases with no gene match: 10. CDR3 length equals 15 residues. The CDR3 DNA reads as TGCGCCAGCAGCCCTACTAGCGACCCCCTCAATGAGCAGTTCTTC. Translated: CASSPTSDPLNEQFF.

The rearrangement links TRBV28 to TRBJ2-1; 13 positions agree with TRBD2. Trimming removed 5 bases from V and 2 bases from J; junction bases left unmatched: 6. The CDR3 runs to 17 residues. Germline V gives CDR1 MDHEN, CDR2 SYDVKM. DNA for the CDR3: TGTGCCAGCAGTCCGTGGACTAGCGGGAGTCCCTACAATGAGCAGTTCTTC. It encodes CASSPWTSGSPYNEQFF.

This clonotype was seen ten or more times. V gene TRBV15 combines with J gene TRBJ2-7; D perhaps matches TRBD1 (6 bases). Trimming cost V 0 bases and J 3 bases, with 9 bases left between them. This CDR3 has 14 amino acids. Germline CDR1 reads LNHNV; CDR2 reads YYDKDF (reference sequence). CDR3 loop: CATSRDLDSYEQYF. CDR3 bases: TGTGCCACCAGCAGAGATTTGGACAGCTACGAGCAGTACTTC. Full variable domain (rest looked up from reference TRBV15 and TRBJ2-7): DAMVIQNPRYQVTQFGKPVTLSCSQTLNHNVMYWYQQKSSQAPKLLFHYYDKDFNNEADTPDNFQSRRPNTSFCFLDIRSPGLGDTAMYLCATSRDLDSYEQYFGPGTRLTVT.

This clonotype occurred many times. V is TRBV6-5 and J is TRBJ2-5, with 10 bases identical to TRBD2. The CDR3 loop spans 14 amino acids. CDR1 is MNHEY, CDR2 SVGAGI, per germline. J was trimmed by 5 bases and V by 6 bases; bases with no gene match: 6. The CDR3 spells CASRSGRARETQYF. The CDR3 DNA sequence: TGTGCCAGCAGAAGCGGGAGGGCCCGGGAGACCCAGTACTTC.

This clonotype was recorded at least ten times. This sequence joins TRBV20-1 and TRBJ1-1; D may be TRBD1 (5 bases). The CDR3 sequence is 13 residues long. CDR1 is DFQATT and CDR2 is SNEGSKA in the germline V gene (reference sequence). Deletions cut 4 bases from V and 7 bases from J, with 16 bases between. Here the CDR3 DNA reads TGCAGTGCTACCAAAATCGGGGCCGGTGAAGCTTTCTTT. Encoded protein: CSATKIGAGEAFF.

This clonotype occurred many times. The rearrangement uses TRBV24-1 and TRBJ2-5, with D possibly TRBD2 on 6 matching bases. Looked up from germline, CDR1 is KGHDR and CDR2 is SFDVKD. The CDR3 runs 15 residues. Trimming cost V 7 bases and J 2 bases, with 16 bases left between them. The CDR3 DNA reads TGTGCCACCAGCGATAGAGGCCGGGGGCAAGAGACCCAGTACTTC. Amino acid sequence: CATSDRGRGQETQYF.

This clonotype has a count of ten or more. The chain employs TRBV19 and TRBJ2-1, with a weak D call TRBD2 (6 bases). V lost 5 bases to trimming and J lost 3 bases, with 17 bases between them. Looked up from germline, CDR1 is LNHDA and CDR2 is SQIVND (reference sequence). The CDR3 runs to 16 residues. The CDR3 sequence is CASSSAFGSFYNEQFF. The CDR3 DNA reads TGTGCCAGTAGTTCAGCTTTCGGGAGCTTCTACAATGAGCAGTTCTTC.

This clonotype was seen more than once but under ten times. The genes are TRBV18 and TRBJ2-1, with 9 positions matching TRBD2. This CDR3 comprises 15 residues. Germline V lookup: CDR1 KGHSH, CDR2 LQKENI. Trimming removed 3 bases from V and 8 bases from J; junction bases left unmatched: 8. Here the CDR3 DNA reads TGTGCCAGCTCACCTAGCGGGGGCCCCTTTGATGAGCAGTTCTTC. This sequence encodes CASSPSGGPFDEQFF.

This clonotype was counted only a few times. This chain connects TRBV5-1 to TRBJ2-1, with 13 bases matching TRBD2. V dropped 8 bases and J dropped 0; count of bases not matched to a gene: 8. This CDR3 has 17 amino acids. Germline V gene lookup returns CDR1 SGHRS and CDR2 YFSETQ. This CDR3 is CARSAGLAGSSYNEQFF. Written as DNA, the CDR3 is TGCGCCAGGAGCGCGGGACTAGCGGGGAGCTCCTACAATGAGCAGTTCTTC.

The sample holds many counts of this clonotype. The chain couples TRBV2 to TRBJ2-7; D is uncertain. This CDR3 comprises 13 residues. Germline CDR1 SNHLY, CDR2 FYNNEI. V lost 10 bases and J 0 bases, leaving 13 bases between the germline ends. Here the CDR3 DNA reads TGTGCCACCCTGACTCCGAGCTCCTACGAGCAGTACTTC. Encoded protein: CATLTPSSYEQYF. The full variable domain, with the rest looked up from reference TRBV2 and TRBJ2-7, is EPEVTQTPSHQVTQMGQEVILRCVPISNHLYFYWYRQILGQKVEFLVSFYNNEISEKSEIFDDQFSVERPDGSNFTLKIRSTKLEDSAMYFCATLTPSSYEQYFGPGTRLTVT.

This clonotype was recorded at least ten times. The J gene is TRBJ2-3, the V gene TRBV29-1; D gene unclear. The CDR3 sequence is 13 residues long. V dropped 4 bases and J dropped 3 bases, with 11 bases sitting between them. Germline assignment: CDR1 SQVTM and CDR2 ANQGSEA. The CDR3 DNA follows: TGCAGCGTTGTAAGGATTGTTACAGATACGCAGTATTTT. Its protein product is CSVVRIVTDTQYF.

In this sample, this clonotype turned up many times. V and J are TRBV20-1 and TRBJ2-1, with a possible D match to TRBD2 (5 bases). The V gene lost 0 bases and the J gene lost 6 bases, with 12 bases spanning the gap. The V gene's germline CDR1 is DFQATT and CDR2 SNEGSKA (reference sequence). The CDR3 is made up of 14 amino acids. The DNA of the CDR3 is TGCAGTGCTAGAGATCGTGGTGGGAGCAATGAGCAGTTCTTC. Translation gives CSARDRGGSNEQFF.

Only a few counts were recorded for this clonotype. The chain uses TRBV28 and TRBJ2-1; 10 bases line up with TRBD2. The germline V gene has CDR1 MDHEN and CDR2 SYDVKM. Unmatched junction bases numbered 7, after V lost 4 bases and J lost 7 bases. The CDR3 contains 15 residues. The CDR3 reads CASSSSSGRTNEQFF. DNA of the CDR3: TGTGCCAGCAGTTCCTCTAGCGGGAGAACAAATGAGCAGTTCTTC.

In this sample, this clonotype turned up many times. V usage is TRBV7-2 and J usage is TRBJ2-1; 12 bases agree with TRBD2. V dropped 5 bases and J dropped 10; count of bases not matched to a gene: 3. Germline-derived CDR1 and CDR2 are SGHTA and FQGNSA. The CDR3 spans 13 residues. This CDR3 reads CASSPTSGREQFF. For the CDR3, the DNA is TGTGCCAGCAGCCCAACTAGCGGGAGGGAGCAGTTCTTC.

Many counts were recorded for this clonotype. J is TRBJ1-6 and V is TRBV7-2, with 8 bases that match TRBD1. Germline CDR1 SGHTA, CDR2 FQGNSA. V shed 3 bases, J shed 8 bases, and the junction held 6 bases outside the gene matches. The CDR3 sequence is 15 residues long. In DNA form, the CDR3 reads TGTGCCAGCAGCTTGACAGGGGCGGGCGATTCACCCCTCCACTTT. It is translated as CASSLTGAGDSPLHF.

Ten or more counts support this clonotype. The CDR3 spells CASSQTGTSQETQYF. CDR3 DNA sequence: TGTGCCAGCAGTCAGACCGGGACTAGCCAAGAGACCCAGTACTTC. V usage is TRBV12-3 or TRBV12-4 and J usage is TRBJ2-5; 8 bases agree with TRBD2. There are 15 residues in the CDR3. Trimming cost V 5 bases and J 1 base; bases outside gene matches: 6.